This T cell receptor (beta chain) was documented in a study of regulatory T cells in long-lasting Graves disease. Regarding the study as a whole: Persistent disease favored TRBV28, TRBJ1-2 and TRBJ2-5. Patients whose Graves' disease persisted exhibited lower TCR diversity than those newly diagnosed.

In regard to this clonotype: The antigen remains undetermined.

Arm-PCR of CDR3 regions with iRepertoire HTBI primers generated TCR beta libraries. TCRdb fed the multiplex PCR reads into MiXCR, producing one record per CDR3 protein. The sample has hundreds of thousands of distinct CDR3 sequences; 22% are singletons. V gave up 2 bases and J gave up 3 bases, with 16 bases separating them. The CDR3 extends over 16 amino acids. The germline V gene encodes CDR1 KGHSY and CDR2 FQNENV. The time point denotes: persistent/refractory GD, antithyroid drugs over 5 years with positive TRAb. The TCR library was prepared using RNA isolated from PBMCs. An endocrinology unit in Xi'an, China, supplied the patients.

The source of this sequence is a female donor with Graves disease. Specimen: peripheral blood mononuclear cells (PBMCs), collected when the disease was refractory, from a patient treated with antithyroid drugs. This rearrangement joins TRBV16 to TRBJ1-1; no clear D gene. The CDR3 loop is CASSQVSSMEDTEAFF. The CDR3 coding sequence is TGTGCCAGCAGCCAAGTCTCGTCCATGGAAGACACTGAAGCTTTCTTT.